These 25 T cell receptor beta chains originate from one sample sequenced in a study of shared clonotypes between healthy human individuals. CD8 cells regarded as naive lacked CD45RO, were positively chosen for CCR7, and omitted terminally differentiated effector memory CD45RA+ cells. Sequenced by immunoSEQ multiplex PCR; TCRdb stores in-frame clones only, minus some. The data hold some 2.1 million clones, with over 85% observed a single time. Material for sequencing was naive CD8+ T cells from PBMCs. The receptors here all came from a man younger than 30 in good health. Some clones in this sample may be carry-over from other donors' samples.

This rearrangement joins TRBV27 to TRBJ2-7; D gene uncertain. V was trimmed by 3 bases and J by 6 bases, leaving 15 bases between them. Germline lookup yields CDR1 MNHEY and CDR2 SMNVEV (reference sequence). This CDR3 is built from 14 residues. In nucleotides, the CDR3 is TGTGCCAGCAGTTTTATTGGTGGGGTTCGCGAGCAGTACTTC. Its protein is CASSFIGGVREQYF.

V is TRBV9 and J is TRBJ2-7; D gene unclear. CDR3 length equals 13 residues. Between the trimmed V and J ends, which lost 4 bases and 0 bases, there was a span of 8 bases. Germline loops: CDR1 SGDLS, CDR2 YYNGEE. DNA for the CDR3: TGTGCCAGCAGCCCAGATAGCTCCTACGAGCAGTACTTC. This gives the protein CASSPDSSYEQYF.

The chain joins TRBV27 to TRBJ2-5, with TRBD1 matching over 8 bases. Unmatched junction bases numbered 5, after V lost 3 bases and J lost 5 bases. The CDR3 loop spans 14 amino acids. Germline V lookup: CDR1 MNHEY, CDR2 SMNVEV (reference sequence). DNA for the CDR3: TGTGCCAGCAGTTTCAGGGGGCGGTTGGAGACCCAGTACTTC. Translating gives CASSFRGRLETQYF.

CDR3 sequence (DNA): TGTGCCAGCAGTGCCGGGTATATGAGCAATCAGCCCCAGCATTTT. This encodes CASSAGYMSNQPQHF. The rearrangement uses TRBV28 and TRBJ1-5; D is unresolved. Trimming removed 5 bases from V and 1 base from J, with 12 bases in between. Germline CDR1 and CDR2: MDHEN and SYDVKM. The CDR3 covers 15 residues.

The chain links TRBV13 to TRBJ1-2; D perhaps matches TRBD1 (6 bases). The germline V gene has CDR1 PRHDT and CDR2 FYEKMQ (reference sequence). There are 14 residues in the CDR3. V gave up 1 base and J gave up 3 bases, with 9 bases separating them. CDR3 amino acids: CASSLVPGDYGYTF. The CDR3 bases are TGTGCCAGCAGCTTAGTTCCAGGGGACTATGGCTACACCTTC.

The CDR3 loop reads CASSPTGDTEAFF. The CDR3 DNA sequence: TGTGCCAGCAGCCCCACGGGCGACACTGAAGCTTTCTTT. The V call is TRBV7-3, the J call TRBJ1-1; D not resolved. Germline CDR1 reads SGHTA; CDR2 reads FQGTGA. Trimming cost V 5 bases and J 3 bases, with 10 bases left between them. The CDR3 consists of 13 residues. Complete variable domain (other parts from reference TRBV7-3 and TRBJ1-1): GAGVSQTPSNKVTEKGKYVELRCDPISGHTALYWYRQSLGQGPEFLIYFQGTGAADDSGLPNDRFFAVRPEGSVSTLKIQRTERGDSAVYLCASSPTGDTEAFFGQGTRLTVV.

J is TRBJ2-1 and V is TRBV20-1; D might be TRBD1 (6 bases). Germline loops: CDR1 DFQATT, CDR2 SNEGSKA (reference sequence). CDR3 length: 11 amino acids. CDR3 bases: TGCAGGGTTGCACAGGGCCCTGAGCAGTTCTTC. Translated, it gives CRVAQGPEQFF.

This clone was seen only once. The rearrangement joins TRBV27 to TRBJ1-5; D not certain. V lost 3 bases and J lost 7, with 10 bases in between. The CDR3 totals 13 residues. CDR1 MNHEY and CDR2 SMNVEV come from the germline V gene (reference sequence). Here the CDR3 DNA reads TGTGCCAGCAGTTTTGCGGTATGGCAGCCCCAGCATTTT. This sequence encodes CASSFAVWQPQHF.

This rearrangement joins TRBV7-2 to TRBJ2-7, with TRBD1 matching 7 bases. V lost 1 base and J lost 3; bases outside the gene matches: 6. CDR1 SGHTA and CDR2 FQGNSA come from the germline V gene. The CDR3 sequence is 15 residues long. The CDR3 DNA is TGTGCCAGCAGCTTAGAAGGGACAGTAGACTACGAGCAGTACTTC. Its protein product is CASSLEGTVDYEQYF.

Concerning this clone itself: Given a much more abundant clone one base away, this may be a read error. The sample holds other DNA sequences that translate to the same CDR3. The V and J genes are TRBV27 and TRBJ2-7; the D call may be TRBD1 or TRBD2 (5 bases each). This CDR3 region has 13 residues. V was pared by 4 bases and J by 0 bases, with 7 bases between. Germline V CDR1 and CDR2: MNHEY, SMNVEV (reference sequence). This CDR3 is CASSSGASYEQYF. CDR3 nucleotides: TGTGCCAGCAGTTCCGGGGCCTCCTACGAGCAGTACTTC.

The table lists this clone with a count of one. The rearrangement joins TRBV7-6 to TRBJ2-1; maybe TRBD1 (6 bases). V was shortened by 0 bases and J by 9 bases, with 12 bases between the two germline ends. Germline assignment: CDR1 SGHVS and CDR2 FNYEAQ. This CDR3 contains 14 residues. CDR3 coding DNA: TGTGCCAGCAGCTTAGCACGGACAGCCGGTGAGCAGTTCTTC. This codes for CASSLARTAGEQFF.

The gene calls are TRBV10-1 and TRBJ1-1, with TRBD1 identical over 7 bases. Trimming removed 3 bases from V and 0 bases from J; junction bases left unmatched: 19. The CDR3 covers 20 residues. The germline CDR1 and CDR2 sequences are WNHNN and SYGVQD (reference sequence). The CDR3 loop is CASSDALPGQHPSMNTEAFF. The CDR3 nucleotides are TGCGCCAGCAGTGATGCTCTACCGGGACAGCACCCGTCAATGAACACTGAAGCTTTCTTT.

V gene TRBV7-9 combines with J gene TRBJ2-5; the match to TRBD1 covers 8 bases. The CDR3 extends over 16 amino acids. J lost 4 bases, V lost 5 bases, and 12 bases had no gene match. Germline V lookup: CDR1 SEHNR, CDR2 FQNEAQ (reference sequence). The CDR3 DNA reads TGTGCCAGCAGCGAACTGAGGGTACAGGGGGGAGAGACCCAGTACTTC. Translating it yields CASSELRVQGGETQYF. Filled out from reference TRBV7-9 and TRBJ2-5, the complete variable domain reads DTGVSQNPRHKITKRGQNVTFRCDPISEHNRLYWYRQTLGQGPEFLTYFQNEAQLEKSRLLSDRFSAERPKGSFSTLEIQRTEQGDSAMYLCASSELRVQGGETQYFGPGTRLLVL.

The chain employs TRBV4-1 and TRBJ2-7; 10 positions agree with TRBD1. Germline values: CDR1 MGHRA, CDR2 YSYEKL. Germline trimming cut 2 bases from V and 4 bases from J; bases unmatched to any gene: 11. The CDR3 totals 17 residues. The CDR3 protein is CASSQYVPGQGSYEQYF. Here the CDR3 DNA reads TGCGCCAGCAGCCAATACGTGCCGGGACAGGGGTCATACGAGCAGTACTTC.

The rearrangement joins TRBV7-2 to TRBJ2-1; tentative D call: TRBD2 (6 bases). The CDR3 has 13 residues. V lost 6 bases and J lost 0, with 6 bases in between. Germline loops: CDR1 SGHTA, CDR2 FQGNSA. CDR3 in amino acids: CASRGGSYNEQFF. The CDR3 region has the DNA TGTGCCAGCAGGGGGGGCTCCTACAATGAGCAGTTCTTC.

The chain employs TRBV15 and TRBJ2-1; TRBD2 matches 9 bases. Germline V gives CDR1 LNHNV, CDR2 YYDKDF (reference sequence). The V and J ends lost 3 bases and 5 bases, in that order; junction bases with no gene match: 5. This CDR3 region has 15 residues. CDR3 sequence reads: CATSRTTSGHNEQFF. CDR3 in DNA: TGTGCCACCAGCAGGACGACTAGCGGTCACAATGAGCAGTTCTTC.

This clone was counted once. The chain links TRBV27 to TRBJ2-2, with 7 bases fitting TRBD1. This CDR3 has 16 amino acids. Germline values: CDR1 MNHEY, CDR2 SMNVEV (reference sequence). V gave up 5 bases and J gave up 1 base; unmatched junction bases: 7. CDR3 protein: CASSPGQILNTGELFF. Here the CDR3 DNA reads TGTGCCAGCAGTCCGGGACAGATACTGAACACCGGGGAGCTGTTTTTT.

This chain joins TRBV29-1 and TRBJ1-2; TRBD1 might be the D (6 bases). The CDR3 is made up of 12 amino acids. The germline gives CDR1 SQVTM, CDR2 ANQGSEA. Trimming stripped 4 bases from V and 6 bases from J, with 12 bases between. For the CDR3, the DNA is TGCAGCGTTGTTGGGGGGCTGAATGGCTACACCTTC. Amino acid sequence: CSVVGGLNGYTF.

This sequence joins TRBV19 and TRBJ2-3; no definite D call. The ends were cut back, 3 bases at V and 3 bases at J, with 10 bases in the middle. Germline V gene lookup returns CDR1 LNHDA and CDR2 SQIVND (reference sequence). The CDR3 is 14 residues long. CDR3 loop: CASSIPGLTDTQYF. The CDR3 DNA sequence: TGTGCCAGTAGTATCCCCGGTCTGACAGATACGCAGTATTTT.

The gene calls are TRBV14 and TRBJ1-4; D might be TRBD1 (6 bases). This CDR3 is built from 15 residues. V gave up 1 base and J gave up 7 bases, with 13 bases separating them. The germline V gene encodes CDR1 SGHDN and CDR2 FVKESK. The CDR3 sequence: CASSQALQGSEKLFF. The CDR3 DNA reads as TGTGCCAGCAGCCAAGCCCTTCAGGGGAGTGAAAAACTGTTTTTT.

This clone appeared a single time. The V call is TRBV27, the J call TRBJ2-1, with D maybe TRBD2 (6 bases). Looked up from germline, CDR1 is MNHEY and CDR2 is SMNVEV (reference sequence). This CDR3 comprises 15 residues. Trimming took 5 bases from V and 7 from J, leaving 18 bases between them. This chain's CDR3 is CASSASVGGVNEQFF. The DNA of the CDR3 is TGTGCCAGCAGTGCTTCGGTGGGAGGCGTGAATGAGCAGTTCTTC.

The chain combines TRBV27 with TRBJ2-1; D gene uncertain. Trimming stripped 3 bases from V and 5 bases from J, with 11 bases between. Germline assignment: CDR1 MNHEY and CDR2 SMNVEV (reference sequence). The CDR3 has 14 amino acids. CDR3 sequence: CASSLLNQNNEQFF. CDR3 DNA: TGTGCCAGCAGTTTGTTAAACCAGAACAATGAGCAGTTCTTC.

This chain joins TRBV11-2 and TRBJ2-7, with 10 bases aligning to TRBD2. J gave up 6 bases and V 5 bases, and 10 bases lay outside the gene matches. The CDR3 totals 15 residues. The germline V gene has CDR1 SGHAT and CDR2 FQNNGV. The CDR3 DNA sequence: TGTGCCAGCAGCCCCAGCCTAGCGGGAGTGTTCGAGCAGTACTTC. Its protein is CASSPSLAGVFEQYF.

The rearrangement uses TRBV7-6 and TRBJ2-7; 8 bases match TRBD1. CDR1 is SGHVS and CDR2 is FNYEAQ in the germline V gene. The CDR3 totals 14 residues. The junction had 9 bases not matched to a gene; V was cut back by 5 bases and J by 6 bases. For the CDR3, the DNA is TGTGCCAGCAGCCCCTCGGACAGGGTAAGCGAGCAGTACTTC. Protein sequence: CASSPSDRVSEQYF.

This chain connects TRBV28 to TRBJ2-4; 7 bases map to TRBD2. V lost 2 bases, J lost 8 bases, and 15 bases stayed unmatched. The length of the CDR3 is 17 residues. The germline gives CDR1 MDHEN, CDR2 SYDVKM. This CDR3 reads CASSLKGYSSGRHIQYF. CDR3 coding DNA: TGTGCCAGCAGTTTAAAGGGTTACTCTAGCGGCAGACACATTCAGTACTTC.